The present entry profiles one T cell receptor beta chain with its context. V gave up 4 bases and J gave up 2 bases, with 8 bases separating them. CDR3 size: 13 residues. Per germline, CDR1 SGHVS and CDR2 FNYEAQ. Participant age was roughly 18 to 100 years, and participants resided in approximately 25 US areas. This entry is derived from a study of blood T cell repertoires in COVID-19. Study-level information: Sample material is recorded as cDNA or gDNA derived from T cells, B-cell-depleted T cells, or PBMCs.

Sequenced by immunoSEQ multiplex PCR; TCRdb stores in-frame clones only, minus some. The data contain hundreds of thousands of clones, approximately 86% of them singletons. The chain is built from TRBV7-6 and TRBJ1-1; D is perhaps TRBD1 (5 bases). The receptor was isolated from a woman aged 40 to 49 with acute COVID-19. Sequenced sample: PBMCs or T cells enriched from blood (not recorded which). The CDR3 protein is CASSYGGNTEAFF. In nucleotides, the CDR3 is TGTGCCAGCAGCTACGGGGGAAACACTGAAGCTTTCTTT.